One sample yielded the 31 T cell receptor beta chains listed below, sequenced in a study of PD-L1 blockade in urothelial cancer. Clones were sequenced by immunoSEQ multiplex PCR, and TCRdb holds only the in-frame ones, with some missing. The sample contains 35,000 to 55,000 clones, approximately 78% of which appear only once. Time point meaning: peripheral blood 6 weeks after treatment start. Here the sequenced sample was PBMCs, taken around atezolizumab (anti-PD-L1) treatment. All receptors derive from a man in his sixties with urothelial cancer.

This clone was counted once. The chain uses TRBV6-6 and TRBJ2-1; 8 bases map to TRBD1. CDR3 length: 16 residues. J gave up 4 bases and V 2 bases, and 7 bases lay outside the gene matches. Germline V gene lookup returns CDR1 MNHNY and CDR2 SVGAGI (reference sequence). The CDR3 here is CASSYTRGPSYNEQFF. Here the CDR3 DNA reads TGTGCCAGCAGTTACACCAGGGGGCCTTCATACAATGAGCAGTTCTTC.

This rearrangement joins TRBV7-9 to TRBJ1-2; 7 bases map to TRBD1. The CDR3 consists of 14 residues. Germline V gene lookup returns CDR1 SEHNR and CDR2 FQNEAQ (reference sequence). The ends lost 5 bases at V and 0 bases at J; junction bases unmatched: 3. The CDR3, as DNA: TGTGCCAGCAGCCCCGGGACAGCTAACTATGGCTACACCTTC. It codes for CASSPGTANYGYTF.

The J gene is TRBJ2-1, the V gene TRBV11-3; D might be TRBD2 (7 bases). The CDR3 totals 16 residues. V was pared by 5 bases and J by 8 bases, with 22 bases between. Germline assignment: CDR1 SGHNT and CDR2 YENEEA. CDR3 sequence (DNA): TGTGCCAGCAGCGTTAGTAGGAGGGGGGGCCGGGATGAGCAGTTCTTC. Protein product: CASSVSRRGGRDEQFF.

The genes are TRBV19 and TRBJ1-1; no clear D. Germline V gives CDR1 LNHDA, CDR2 SQIVND (reference sequence). V dropped 6 bases and J dropped 3 bases, with 26 bases sitting between them. This CDR3 has 18 residues. This chain's CDR3 is CASRVRGSGGFSDTEAFF. The DNA of the CDR3 is TGTGCCAGTAGGGTCCGCGGTTCGGGTGGGTTTTCGGACACTGAAGCTTTCTTT.

The chain recombines TRBV28 with TRBJ1-2; 8 bases map to TRBD1. V shed 3 bases, J shed 6 bases, and the junction held 6 bases outside the gene matches. CDR1 and CDR2 from the germline V gene are MDHEN and SYDVKM. The CDR3 length is 14 residues. The CDR3 DNA reads as TGTGCCAGCAGTTTCGGGCAGGGGGCGGATGGCTACACCTTC. Translation gives CASSFGQGADGYTF.

By its share, this clone is medium-sized. The chain recombines TRBV4-2 with TRBJ2-1, with 7 positions matching TRBD2. In germline, CDR1 is LGHNA, CDR2 YNFKEQ. This CDR3 is 16 amino acids long. V was clipped by 0 bases and J by 6 bases; unmatched bases: 8. The DNA for the CDR3 is TGTGCCAGCAGCCAAGATTCGGGACTAACTAGCAATGAGCAGTTCTTC. Protein product: CASSQDSGLTSNEQFF.

The chain carries TRBV19 and TRBJ2-6, with D possibly matching TRBD1 (6 bases). The germline CDR1 and CDR2 sequences are LNHDA and SQIVND (reference sequence). Deletions cut 6 bases from V and 1 base from J, with 19 bases between. The length of the CDR3 is 18 residues. CDR3 nucleotides: TGTGCCAGTAGCCCATTCCGGGACATCCCTTCTGGGGCCAACGTCCTGACTTTC. Its translation is CASSPFRDIPSGANVLTF.

The chain is built from TRBV18 and TRBJ2-2, with D possibly matching TRBD2 (6 bases). Trimming left V 0 bases short and J 6 bases short, with 11 bases between. The V gene's germline CDR1 is KGHSH and CDR2 LQKENI. CDR3 length: 15 amino acids. CDR3 loop: CASSPPVSGAGELFF. CDR3 sequence (DNA): TGTGCCAGCTCACCACCGGTATCGGGAGCCGGGGAGCTGTTTTTT.

This clone turned up a few times. For the CDR3, the DNA is TGTGCCAGCAGCTCCGTTCGGGCTGAAGCTTTCTTT. Translating it yields CASSSVRAEAFF. The genes are TRBV11-2 and TRBJ1-1; no reliable D call. The CDR3 contains 12 residues. Per the germline V gene, CDR1 is SGHAT and CDR2 is FQNNGV. The ends were cut back, 4 bases at V and 6 bases at J, with 9 bases in the middle.

The J gene is TRBJ1-1, the V gene TRBV28; D gene unclear. Trimming left V 2 bases short and J 1 base short, with 8 bases between. The CDR3 sequence is 14 residues long. The germline CDR1 and CDR2 sequences are MDHEN and SYDVKM. CDR3 amino acids: CASSLPGQNTEAFF. The CDR3 DNA follows: TGTGCCAGCAGTTTACCAGGCCAGAACACTGAAGCTTTCTTT.

This chain uses TRBV11-2 with TRBJ2-7; 9 bases are a match to TRBD1. V lost 3 bases to trimming and J lost 6 bases; unmatched junction nucleotides: 6. Germline assignment: CDR1 SGHAT and CDR2 FQNNGV. The CDR3 has 14 amino acids. The CDR3 DNA sequence: TGTGCCAGCAGCTTGGGACAGGGTGTCGGCGAGCAGTACTTC. It specifies CASSLGQGVGEQYF.

This clone was recorded a few times. V is TRBV5-4 and J is TRBJ2-3, with D maybe TRBD2 (5 bases). Trimming removed 6 bases from V and 3 bases from J, with 14 bases in between. From germline, CDR1 is SGHNT and CDR2 YYREEE (reference sequence). The CDR3 extends over 14 amino acids. CDR3 protein: CASNLGSSTDTQYF. CDR3 nucleotides: TGTGCCAGCAACCTTGGGAGTAGTACAGATACGCAGTATTTT.

The chain carries TRBV29-1 and TRBJ1-1; D might be TRBD1 (6 bases). The V end lost 8 bases, the J end lost 0 bases, and 13 bases lay between the germline ends. The CDR3 runs 13 residues. In germline, CDR1 is SQVTM, CDR2 ANQGSEA. The CDR3 sequence: CSFSDRMNTEAFF. The CDR3 nucleotides read TGCAGCTTCTCGGACAGAATGAACACTGAAGCTTTCTTT.

This chain links TRBV27 with TRBJ1-1, with D possibly TRBD1 on 5 matching bases. The CDR3 loop spans 14 amino acids. Trimming pared 2 bases from V and 4 bases from J, leaving 11 bases between. Germline V gene sequence: CDR1 MNHEY, CDR2 SMNVEV (reference sequence). As DNA, the CDR3 is TGTGCCAGCAGTTTACAGGGAAGGAGCACTGAAGCTTTCTTT. Protein sequence: CASSLQGRSTEAFF.

The CDR3 region has the DNA TGCGCCAGCAGGAAGACAGTTAACAATGAGCAGTTCTTC. It encodes CASRKTVNNEQFF. The chain combines TRBV5-1 with TRBJ2-1, with a tentative D call TRBD1 (5 bases). Germline lookup yields CDR1 SGHRS and CDR2 YFSETQ. V was trimmed by 5 bases and J by 5 bases, leaving 11 bases between them. There are 13 residues in the CDR3.

The chain has TRBV4-1 and TRBJ1-5, with D uncertain. The CDR3 is 15 residues long. Germline CDR1 and CDR2: MGHRA and YSYEKL. With 0 bases removed from V and 5 bases from J, the gap between germline ends came to 11 bases. The CDR3 region is CASSQEDIRDQPQHF. The CDR3 DNA sequence: TGCGCCAGCAGCCAAGAGGATATCCGGGATCAGCCCCAGCATTTT.

The V and J genes are TRBV7-2 and TRBJ2-2, with no clear D. The CDR3 totals 12 residues. V lost 7 bases to trimming and J lost 3 bases, with 6 bases between them. CDR1 and CDR2 (germline): SGHTA, FQGNSA. CDR3 loop: CASTSDTGELFF. The CDR3 nucleotides read TGTGCCAGCACGAGCGACACCGGGGAGCTGTTTTTT.

This clone appeared once. This chain connects TRBV5-1 to TRBJ1-2; no clear D gene. CDR1 and CDR2 from the germline V gene are SGHRS and YFSETQ. The CDR3 extends over 13 amino acids. Trimming stripped 4 bases from V and 6 bases from J, with 13 bases between. Written as DNA, the CDR3 is TGCGCCAGCAGCGGCGGGAGGCGGGATGGCTACACCTTC. Its protein product is CASSGGRRDGYTF.

The rearrangement links TRBV7-2 to TRBJ2-5; TRBD2 matches at 7 bases. This CDR3 is built from 14 residues. The V gene end was trimmed by 0 bases and the J gene end by 4 bases; junction bases not matched to a gene: 2. Germline V lookup: CDR1 SGHTA, CDR2 FQGNSA. The CDR3 sequence: CASSLAGGGETQYF. The CDR3 coding sequence is TGTGCCAGCAGCTTAGCGGGGGGGGGAGAGACCCAGTACTTC.

This clone occurred a few times. V gene TRBV27 combines with J gene TRBJ2-1; 7 nucleotides line up with TRBD1. The J segment lost 5 bases and the V segment lost 6 bases, leaving 4 bases of the junction unmatched. The CDR3 runs 13 residues. Germline V gives CDR1 MNHEY, CDR2 SMNVEV (reference sequence). The CDR3 is CASRDTGDNEQFF. CDR3 bases: TGTGCCAGCAGGGATACAGGGGACAATGAGCAGTTCTTC.

V and J are TRBV5-8 and TRBJ1-1; a possible D gene is TRBD1 (6 bases). Between the trimmed V and J ends, which lost 4 bases and 6 bases, there was a span of 10 bases. The germline V gene encodes CDR1 SGHTS and CDR2 YDEGEE. The CDR3 covers 12 residues. CDR3 loop: CASSHRTAEAFF. As DNA, the CDR3 is TGTGCCAGCAGCCACCGGACAGCTGAAGCTTTCTTT.

The chain is built from TRBV7-9 and TRBJ1-2, with a tentative D call TRBD1 (6 bases). Germline lookup yields CDR1 SEHNR and CDR2 FQNEAQ (reference sequence). The CDR3 is made up of 11 amino acids. The V and J ends lost 3 bases and 8 bases respectively, with 7 bases between them. The CDR3 coding sequence is TGTGCCAGCAGCTTGGGGGCCGGCTACACCTTC. Translating it yields CASSLGAGYTF.

This sequence joins TRBV5-1 and TRBJ1-4; D uncertain. The CDR3 contains 14 residues. The germline V gene has CDR1 SGHRS and CDR2 YFSETQ. V was clipped by 4 bases and J by 10 bases, with 17 bases between them. CDR3 in DNA: TGCGCCAGCAGCCCCGACACCCCTTCCGGAAAACTGTTTTTT. Translating gives CASSPDTPSGKLFF.

The chain carries TRBV9 and TRBJ1-2; 10 bases match TRBD1. Germline V gives CDR1 SGDLS, CDR2 YYNGEE. This CDR3 is 14 amino acids long. J was trimmed by 1 base and V by 4 bases; bases with no gene match: 1. CDR3 loop: CASSRDRGNYGYTF. In DNA, the CDR3 is TGTGCCAGCAGCCGGGACAGGGGTAACTATGGCTACACCTTC.

This chain connects TRBV29-1 to TRBJ2-3; 10 nucleotides line up with TRBD2. Germline V gives CDR1 SQVTM, CDR2 ANQGSEA. J was trimmed by 2 bases and V by 6 bases; bases with no gene match: 14. The CDR3 runs 17 residues. For the CDR3, the DNA is TGCAGCGTGCCGAACCTTCCTAGCGGGAGCGACACAGATACGCAGTATTTT. Translated, it gives CSVPNLPSGSDTDTQYF.

The J gene is TRBJ2-2, the V gene TRBV2; 10 nucleotides agree with TRBD1. The germline gives CDR1 SNHLY, CDR2 FYNNEI. J lost 3 bases, V lost 8 bases, and 3 bases had no gene match. The CDR3 is made up of 14 amino acids. CDR3 amino acids: CASRTGGYTGELFF. CDR3 DNA sequence: TGTGCCAGCCGGACAGGGGGATACACCGGGGAGCTGTTTTTT.

The chain employs TRBV6-1 and TRBJ2-2; possible D gene TRBD1, 6 bases. The V end was cut by 6 bases, the J end by 3 bases, with 14 bases between. The CDR3 has 15 residues. CDR1 MNHNS and CDR2 SASEGT come from the germline V gene. As DNA, the CDR3 is TGTGCCAGCAGGGGGGACAACGGTTACACCGGGGAGCTGTTTTTT. Protein sequence: CASRGDNGYTGELFF.

V is TRBV28 and J is TRBJ1-5, with D unclear. Germline V gene lookup returns CDR1 MDHEN and CDR2 SYDVKM. V lost 5 bases to trimming and J lost 0 bases, with 11 bases between them. There are 15 residues in the CDR3. CDR3 in amino acids: CASSQLHFSNQPQHF. Written as DNA, the CDR3 is TGTGCCAGCAGTCAACTTCATTTTAGCAATCAGCCCCAGCATTTT. Complete variable domain (other parts from reference TRBV28 and TRBJ1-5): DVKVTQSSRYLVKRTGEKVFLECVQDMDHENMFWYRQDPGLGLRLIYFSYDVKMKEKGDIPEGYSVSREKKERFSLILESASTNQTSMYLCASSQLHFSNQPQHFGDGTRLSIL.

The chain couples TRBV30 to TRBJ1-1; TRBD1 might be the D (6 bases). Germline V gene lookup returns CDR1 GTSNPN and CDR2 SVGIG (reference sequence). CDR3 length: 13 residues. With 4 bases removed from V and 4 bases from J, the gap between germline ends came to 13 bases. The CDR3 DNA reads TGTGCCTGGAAGGAAGGGGGAAGCACTGAAGCTTTCTTT. This translates into CAWKEGGSTEAFF.

This sequence joins TRBV19 and TRBJ2-7, with 8 bases matching TRBD1. CDR3 length: 15 amino acids. V lost 1 base to trimming and J lost 3 bases; unmatched junction nucleotides: 5. The germline CDR1 and CDR2 sequences are LNHDA and SQIVND (reference sequence). As DNA, the CDR3 is TGTGCCAGTAGTATAGGACCTGGACAGGGCTACGAGCAGTACTTC. Translation: CASSIGPGQGYEQYF.

This sequence joins TRBV7-9 and TRBJ1-2; a possible D gene is TRBD1 (6 bases). Germline CDR1 and CDR2: SEHNR and FQNEAQ (reference sequence). Trimming pared 5 bases from V and 8 bases from J, leaving 12 bases between. CDR3 length equals 12 residues. The CDR3 is CASSTAQGGYTF. The DNA for the CDR3 is TGTGCCAGCAGCACAGCTCAGGGGGGCTACACCTTC.